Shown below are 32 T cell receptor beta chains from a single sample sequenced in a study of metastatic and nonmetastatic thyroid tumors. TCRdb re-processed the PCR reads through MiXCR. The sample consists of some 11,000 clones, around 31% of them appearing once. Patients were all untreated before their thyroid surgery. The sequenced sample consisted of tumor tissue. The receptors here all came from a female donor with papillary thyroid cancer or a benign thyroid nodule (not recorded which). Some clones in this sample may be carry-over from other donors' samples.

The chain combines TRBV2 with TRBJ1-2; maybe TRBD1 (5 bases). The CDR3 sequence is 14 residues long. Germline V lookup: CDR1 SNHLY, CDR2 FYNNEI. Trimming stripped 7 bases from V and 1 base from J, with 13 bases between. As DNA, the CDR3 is TGTGCCAGCATCACAGGACAACTTAACTATGGCTACACCTTC. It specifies CASITGQLNYGYTF.

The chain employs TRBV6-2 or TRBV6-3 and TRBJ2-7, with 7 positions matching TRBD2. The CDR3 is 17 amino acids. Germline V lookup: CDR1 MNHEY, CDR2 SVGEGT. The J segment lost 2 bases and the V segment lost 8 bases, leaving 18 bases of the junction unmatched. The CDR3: CASGLKRSGRTAYEQYF. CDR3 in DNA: TGTGCCAGCGGGTTAAAACGGTCCGGGAGGACCGCCTACGAGCAGTACTTC.

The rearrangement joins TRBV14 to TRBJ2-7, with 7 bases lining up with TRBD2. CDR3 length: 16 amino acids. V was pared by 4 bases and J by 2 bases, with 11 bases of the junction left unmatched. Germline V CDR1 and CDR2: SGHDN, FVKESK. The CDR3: CASSLLGLVAPYEQYF. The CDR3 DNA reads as TGTGCCAGCAGCCTACTAGGACTAGTCGCCCCCTACGAGCAGTACTTC.

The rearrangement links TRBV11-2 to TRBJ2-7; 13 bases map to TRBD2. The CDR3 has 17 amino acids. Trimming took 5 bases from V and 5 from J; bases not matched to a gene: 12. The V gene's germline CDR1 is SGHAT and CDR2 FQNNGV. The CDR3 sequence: CASSASMGLAGTHEQYF. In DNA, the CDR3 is TGTGCCAGCAGCGCCAGCATGGGACTAGCGGGAACCCACGAGCAGTACTTC.

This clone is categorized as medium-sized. The CDR3 protein is CASSRTGSSYNSPLHF. Here the CDR3 DNA reads TGTGCCAGCAGCCGAACAGGGAGCTCCTATAATTCACCCCTCCACTTT. V and J are TRBV7-9 and TRBJ1-6; D is possibly TRBD1 (6 bases). This CDR3 comprises 16 residues. Germline-derived CDR1 and CDR2 are SEHNR and FQNEAQ (reference sequence). V was cut by 5 bases and J by 0 bases, with 11 bases left in between.

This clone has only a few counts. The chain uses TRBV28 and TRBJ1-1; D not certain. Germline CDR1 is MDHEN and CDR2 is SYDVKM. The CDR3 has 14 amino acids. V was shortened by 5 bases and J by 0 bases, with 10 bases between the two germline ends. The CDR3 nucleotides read TGTGCCAGCAGTGCCAGGTTCATGAACACTGAAGCTTTCTTT. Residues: CASSARFMNTEAFF. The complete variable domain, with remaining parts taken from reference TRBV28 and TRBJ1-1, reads DVKVTQSSRYLVKRTGEKVFLECVQDMDHENMFWYRQDPGLGLRLIYFSYDVKMKEKGDIPEGYSVSREKKERFSLILESASTNQTSMYLCASSARFMNTEAFFGQGTRLTVV.

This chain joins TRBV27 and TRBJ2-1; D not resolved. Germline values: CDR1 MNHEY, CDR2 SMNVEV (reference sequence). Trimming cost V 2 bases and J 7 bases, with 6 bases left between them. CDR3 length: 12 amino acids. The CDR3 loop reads CASSLTRNEQFF. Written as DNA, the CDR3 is TGTGCCAGCAGTTTAACACGGAATGAGCAGTTCTTC.

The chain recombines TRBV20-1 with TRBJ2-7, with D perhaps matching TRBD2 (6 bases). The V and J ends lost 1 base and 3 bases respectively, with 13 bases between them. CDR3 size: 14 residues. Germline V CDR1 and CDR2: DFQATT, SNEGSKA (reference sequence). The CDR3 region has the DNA TGCAGTGCTAGAGCTGCGGGGACTGACTACGAGCAGTACTTC. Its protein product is CSARAAGTDYEQYF.

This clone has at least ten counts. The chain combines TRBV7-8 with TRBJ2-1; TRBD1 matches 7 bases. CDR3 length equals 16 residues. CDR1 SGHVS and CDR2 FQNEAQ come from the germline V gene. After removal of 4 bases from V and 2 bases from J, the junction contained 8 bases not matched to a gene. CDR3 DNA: TGTGCCAGCAGCTCATCAGGGGGATTCGCCTACAATGAGCAGTTCTTC. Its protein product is CASSSSGGFAYNEQFF.

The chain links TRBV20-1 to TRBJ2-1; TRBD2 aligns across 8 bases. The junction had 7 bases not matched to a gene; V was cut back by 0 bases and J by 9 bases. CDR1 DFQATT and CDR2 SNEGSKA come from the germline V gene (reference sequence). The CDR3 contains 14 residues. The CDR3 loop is CSARDGSGRSEQFF. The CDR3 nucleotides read TGCAGTGCTAGAGATGGAAGCGGGAGATCTGAGCAGTTCTTC.

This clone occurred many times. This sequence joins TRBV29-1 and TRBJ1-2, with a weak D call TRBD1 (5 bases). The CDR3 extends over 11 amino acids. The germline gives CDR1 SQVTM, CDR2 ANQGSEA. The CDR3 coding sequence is TGCAGTGCAGACAGTCCCTATGGCTACACCTTC. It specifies CSADSPYGYTF.

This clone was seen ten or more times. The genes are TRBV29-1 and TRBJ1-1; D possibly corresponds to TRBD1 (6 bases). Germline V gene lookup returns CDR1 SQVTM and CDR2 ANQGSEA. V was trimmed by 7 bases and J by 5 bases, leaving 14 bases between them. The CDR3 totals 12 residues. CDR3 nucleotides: TGCAGCGCCGAGGGGGGGCGAACTGAAGCTTTCTTT. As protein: CSAEGGRTEAFF.

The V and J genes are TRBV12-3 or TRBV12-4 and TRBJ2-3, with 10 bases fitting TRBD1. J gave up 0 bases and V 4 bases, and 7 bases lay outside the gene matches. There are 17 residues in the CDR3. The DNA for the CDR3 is TGTGCCAGCAGTTATGGACAGGGGGTTACTAGCACAGATACGCAGTATTTT. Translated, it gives CASSYGQGVTSTDTQYF.

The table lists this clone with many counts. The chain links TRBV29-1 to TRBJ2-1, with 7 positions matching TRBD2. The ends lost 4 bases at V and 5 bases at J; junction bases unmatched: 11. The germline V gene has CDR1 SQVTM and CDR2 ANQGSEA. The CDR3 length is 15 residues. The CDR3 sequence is CSVAGTSEGNNEQFF. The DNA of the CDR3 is TGCAGCGTTGCGGGTACTAGCGAGGGGAACAATGAGCAGTTCTTC.

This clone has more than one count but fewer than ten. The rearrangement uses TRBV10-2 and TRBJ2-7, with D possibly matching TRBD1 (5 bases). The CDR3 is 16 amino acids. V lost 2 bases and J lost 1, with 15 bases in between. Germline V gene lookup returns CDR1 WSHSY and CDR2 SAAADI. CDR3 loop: CASSETRQGGSYEQYF. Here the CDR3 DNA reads TGCGCCAGCAGTGAGACCCGCCAGGGTGGGTCCTACGAGCAGTACTTC.

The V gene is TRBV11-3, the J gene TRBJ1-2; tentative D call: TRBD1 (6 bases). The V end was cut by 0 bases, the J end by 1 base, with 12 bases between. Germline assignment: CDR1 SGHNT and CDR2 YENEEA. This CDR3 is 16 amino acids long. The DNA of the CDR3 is TGTGCCAGCAGCTTAGATGTTGGACAGAGTAACTATGGCTACACCTTC. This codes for CASSLDVGQSNYGYTF.

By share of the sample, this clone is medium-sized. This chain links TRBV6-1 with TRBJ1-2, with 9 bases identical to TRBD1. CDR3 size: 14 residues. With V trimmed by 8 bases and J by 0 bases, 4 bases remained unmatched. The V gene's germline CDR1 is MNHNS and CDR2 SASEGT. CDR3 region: CASGGTGSNYGYTF. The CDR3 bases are TGTGCCAGCGGGGGGACAGGGTCTAACTATGGCTACACCTTC.

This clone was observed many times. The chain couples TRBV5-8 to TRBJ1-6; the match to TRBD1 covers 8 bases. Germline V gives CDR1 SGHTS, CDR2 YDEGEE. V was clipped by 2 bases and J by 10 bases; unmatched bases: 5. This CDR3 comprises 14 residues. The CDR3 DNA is TGTGCCAGCAGCTTCGGACAGGGAGGCTCACCCCTCCACTTT. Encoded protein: CASSFGQGGSPLHF. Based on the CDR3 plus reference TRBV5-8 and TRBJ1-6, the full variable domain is EAGVTQSPTHLIKTRGQQATLRCSPISGHTSVYWYQQALGLGLQFLLWYDEGEERNRGNFPPRFSGRQFPNYSSELNVNALELEDSALYLCASSFGQGGSPLHFGNGTRLTVT.

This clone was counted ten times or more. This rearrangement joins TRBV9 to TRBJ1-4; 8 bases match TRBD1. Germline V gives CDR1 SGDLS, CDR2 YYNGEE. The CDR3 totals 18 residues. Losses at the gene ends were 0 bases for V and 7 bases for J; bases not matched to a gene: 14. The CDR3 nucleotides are TGTGCCAGCAGCGTAGGAAGACAGGGGCTTTTGGTGCGTGAAAAACTGTTTTTT. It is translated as CASSVGRQGLLVREKLFF.

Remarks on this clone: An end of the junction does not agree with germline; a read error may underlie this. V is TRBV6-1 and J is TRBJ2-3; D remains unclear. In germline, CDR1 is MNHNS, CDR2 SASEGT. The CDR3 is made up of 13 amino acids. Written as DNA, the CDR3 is TGTGCCGGCAGTGTGGAGAACATAGATACGCAGTATTTT. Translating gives CAGSVENIDTQYF.

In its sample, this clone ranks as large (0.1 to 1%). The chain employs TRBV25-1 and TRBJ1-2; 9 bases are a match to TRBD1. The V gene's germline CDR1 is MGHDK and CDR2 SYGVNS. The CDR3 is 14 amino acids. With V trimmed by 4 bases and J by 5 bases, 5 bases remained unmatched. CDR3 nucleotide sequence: TGTGCCAGCAGTGCCTCAGGGACAGGGTATGGCTACACCTTC. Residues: CASSASGTGYGYTF.

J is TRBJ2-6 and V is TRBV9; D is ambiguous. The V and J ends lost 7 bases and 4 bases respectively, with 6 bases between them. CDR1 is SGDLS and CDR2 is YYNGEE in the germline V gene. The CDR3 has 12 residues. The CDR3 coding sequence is TGTGCCAGCGGTCGGGGGGCCAACGTCCTGACTTTC. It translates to CASGRGANVLTF. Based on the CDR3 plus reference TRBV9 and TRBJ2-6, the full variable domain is DSGVTQTPKHLITATGQRVTLRCSPRSGDLSVYWYQQSLDQGLQFLIQYYNGEERAKGNILERFSAQQFPDLHSELNLSSLELGDSALYFCASGRGANVLTFGAGSRLTVL.

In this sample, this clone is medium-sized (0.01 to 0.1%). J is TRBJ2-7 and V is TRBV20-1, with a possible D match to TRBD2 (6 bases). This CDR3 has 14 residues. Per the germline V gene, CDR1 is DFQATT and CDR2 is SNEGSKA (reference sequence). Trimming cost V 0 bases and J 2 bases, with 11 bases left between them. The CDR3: CSAREGGETYEQYF. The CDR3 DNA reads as TGCAGTGCTAGAGAGGGGGGAGAGACCTACGAGCAGTACTTC.

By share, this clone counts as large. In DNA, the CDR3 is TGCAGTGCTAGAGCTCGGGGTTTGGTAAGGCAGCCCCAGCATTTT. The encoded protein is CSARARGLVRQPQHF. The chain carries TRBV20-1 and TRBJ1-5; D is ambiguous. V shed 1 base and J shed 7 bases, with 17 bases lying between them. Germline assignment: CDR1 DFQATT and CDR2 SNEGSKA (reference sequence). This CDR3 contains 15 residues.

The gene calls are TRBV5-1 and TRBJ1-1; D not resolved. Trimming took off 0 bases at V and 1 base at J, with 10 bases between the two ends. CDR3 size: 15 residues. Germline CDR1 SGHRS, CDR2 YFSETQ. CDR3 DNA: TGCGCCAGCAGCTTGGACTTTACTCCGAACACTGAAGCTTTCTTT. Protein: CASSLDFTPNTEAFF.

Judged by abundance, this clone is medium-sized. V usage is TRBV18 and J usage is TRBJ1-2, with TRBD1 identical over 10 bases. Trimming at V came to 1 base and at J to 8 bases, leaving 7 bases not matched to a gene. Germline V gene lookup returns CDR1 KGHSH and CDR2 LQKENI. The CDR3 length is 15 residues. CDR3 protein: CASSPRSTGGGGYTF. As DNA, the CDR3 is TGTGCCAGCTCACCACGATCGACAGGGGGCGGCGGCTACACCTTC.

CDR3 sequence reads: CASSPGYEQYF. In nucleotides, the CDR3 is TGTGCCAGCAGTCCGGGTTACGAGCAGTACTTC. The chain recombines TRBV12-3 or TRBV12-4 with TRBJ2-7; no clear D gene. The V end was cut by 5 bases, the J end by 4 bases, with 6 bases between. This CDR3 region has 11 residues.

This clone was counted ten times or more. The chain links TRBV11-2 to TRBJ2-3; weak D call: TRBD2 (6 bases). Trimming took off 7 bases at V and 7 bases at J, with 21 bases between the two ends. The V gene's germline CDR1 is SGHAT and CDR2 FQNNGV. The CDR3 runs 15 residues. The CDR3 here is CASTLGHGSGNTQYF. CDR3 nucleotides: TGTGCCAGCACCCTAGGGCACGGGAGTGGAAATACGCAGTATTTT. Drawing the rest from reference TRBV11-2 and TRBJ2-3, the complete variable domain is EAGVAQSPRYKIIEKRQSVAFWCNPISGHATLYWYQQILGQGPKLLIQFQNNGVVDDSQLPKDRFSAERLKGVDSTLKIQPAKLEDSAVYLCASTLGHGSGNTQYFGPGTRLTVL.

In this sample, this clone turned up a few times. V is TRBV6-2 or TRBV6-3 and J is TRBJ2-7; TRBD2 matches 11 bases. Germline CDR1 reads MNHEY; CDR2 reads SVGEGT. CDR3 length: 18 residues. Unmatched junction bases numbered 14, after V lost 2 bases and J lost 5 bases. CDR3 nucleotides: TGTGCCAGCAGTTACACTATGACTAGCGGGATATTTGTCGACGAGCAGTACTTC. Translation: CASSYTMTSGIFVDEQYF.

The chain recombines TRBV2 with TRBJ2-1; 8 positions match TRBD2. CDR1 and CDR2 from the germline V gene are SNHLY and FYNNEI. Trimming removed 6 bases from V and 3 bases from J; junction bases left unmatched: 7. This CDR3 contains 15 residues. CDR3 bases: TGTGCCAGCAGCGACCGGGGACTAGGCTACAATGAGCAGTTCTTC. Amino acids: CASSDRGLGYNEQFF.

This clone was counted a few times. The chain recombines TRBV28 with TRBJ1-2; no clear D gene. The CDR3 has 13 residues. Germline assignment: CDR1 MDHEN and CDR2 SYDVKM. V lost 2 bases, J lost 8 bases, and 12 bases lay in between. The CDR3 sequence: CASSLDWTDGYTF. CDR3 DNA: TGTGCCAGCAGTTTAGATTGGACTGACGGCTACACCTTC.

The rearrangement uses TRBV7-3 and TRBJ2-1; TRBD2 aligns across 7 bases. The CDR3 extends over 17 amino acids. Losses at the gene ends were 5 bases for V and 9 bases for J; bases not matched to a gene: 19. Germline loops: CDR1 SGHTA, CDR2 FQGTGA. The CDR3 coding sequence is TGTGCCAGCAGCCCGAATCAGCGGGACGGCCGTTCTGGTGAGCAGTTCTTC. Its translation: CASSPNQRDGRSGEQFF.